The 19 T cell receptor beta chains below come from one sample, sequenced in a study of shared clonotypes between healthy human individuals. Measured with immunoSEQ multiplex PCR; TCRdb has only the in-frame clones, and not every one. The repertoire consists of millions of clones, with 93% occurring once and the leading ten covering roughly 0.36%. Sequencing was done on a sample of naive CD4+ T cells from PBMCs. The sample's subset: CD45RA+ positively selected. The receptor source for this set is a man aged 18-30 years in good health. Some clones in this sample may be carry-over from other donors' samples.

The rearrangement joins TRBV15 to TRBJ2-5, with TRBD2 identical over 7 bases. Germline assignment: CDR1 LNHNV and CDR2 YYDKDF (reference sequence). This CDR3 spans 17 amino acids. The trim removed 0 bases at V and 2 bases at J, leaving 9 bases unmatched. CDR3: CATSRDGRTGGQETQYF. DNA for the CDR3: TGTGCCACCAGCAGAGATGGCAGGACGGGGGGTCAAGAGACCCAGTACTTC.

The chain couples TRBV30 to TRBJ1-4; D not certain. CDR1 is GTSNPN and CDR2 is SVGIG in the germline V gene (reference sequence). The CDR3 sequence is 14 residues long. V was trimmed by 4 bases and J by 0 bases, leaving 9 bases between them. Here the CDR3 reads CAWNKGTTNEKLFF. CDR3 coding DNA: TGTGCCTGGAACAAGGGCACAACTAATGAAAAACTGTTTTTT.

The chain combines TRBV11-3 with TRBJ2-1; 7 bases agree with TRBD2. Germline V gives CDR1 SGHNT, CDR2 YENEEA. V was clipped by 1 base and J by 0 bases; unmatched bases: 6. This CDR3 comprises 17 residues. CDR3 nucleotide sequence: TGTGCCAGCAGCTTAGGCCCCCCGGGAGGCTCCTACAATGAGCAGTTCTTC. It is translated as CASSLGPPGGSYNEQFF.

The chain uses TRBV28 and TRBJ1-4, with a tentative D call TRBD1 (5 bases). The CDR3 extends over 15 amino acids. V lost 5 bases, J lost 4 bases, and 14 bases lay in between. Germline CDR1 reads MDHEN; CDR2 reads SYDVKM. The CDR3 sequence is CASSRGSAFNEKLFF. The DNA of the CDR3 is TGTGCCAGCAGTCGGGGCTCGGCCTTTAATGAAAAACTGTTTTTT.

Turning to this clone: This same CDR3 is encoded by further DNA sequences in the sample. The chain employs TRBV5-1 and TRBJ2-5; the D gene is possibly TRBD2 (7 bases). The CDR3 covers 14 residues. Germline assignment: CDR1 SGHRS and CDR2 YFSETQ. Trimming removed 0 bases at V and 4 bases at J, with 10 bases between. The CDR3 DNA follows: TGCGCCAGCAGCTTGGAGGGGGGGCGAGAGACCCAGTACTTC. Its translation is CASSLEGGRETQYF.

To note about this clone: Other DNA sequences in this specimen translate into the identical CDR3. This chain uses TRBV7-8 with TRBJ2-1; D gene uncertain. CDR3 length: 15 amino acids. The V gene lost 3 bases and the J gene lost 0 bases, with 9 bases spanning the gap. CDR1 and CDR2 from the germline V gene are SGHVS and FQNEAQ. As DNA, the CDR3 is TGTGCCAGCAGCTTGGCACTAAGCTCCTACAATGAGCAGTTCTTC. It yields the protein CASSLALSSYNEQFF.

Note on this clone: Other nucleotide sequences in the sample specify the same CDR3. The chain recombines TRBV6-5 with TRBJ2-7; the D gene is possibly TRBD2 (6 bases). The V end lost 0 bases, the J end lost 0 bases, and 9 bases lay between the germline ends. This CDR3 region has 15 residues. Germline V gene sequence: CDR1 MNHEY, CDR2 SVGAGI. CDR3 sequence reads: CASSYSRGASYEQYF. DNA for the CDR3: TGTGCCAGCAGTTACTCGCGGGGCGCCTCCTACGAGCAGTACTTC.

The chain has TRBV6-6 and TRBJ2-7; D is unresolved. The germline gives CDR1 MNHNY, CDR2 SVGAGI (reference sequence). The CDR3 has 14 residues. With 2 bases removed from V and 3 bases from J, the gap between germline ends came to 11 bases. CDR3 in amino acids: CASSYRAIRYEQYF. CDR3 sequence (DNA): TGTGCCAGCAGTTACAGAGCGATCCGCTACGAGCAGTACTTC.

The gene calls are TRBV28 and TRBJ2-1, with 12 bases that match TRBD2. The germline gives CDR1 MDHEN, CDR2 SYDVKM. V gave up 6 bases and J gave up 8 bases; unmatched junction bases: 8. The CDR3 sequence is 15 residues long. CDR3 residues: CASSPSSGRAHEQFF. The CDR3 DNA is TGTGCCAGCAGCCCCTCTAGCGGGAGGGCCCATGAGCAGTTCTTC.

V gene TRBV28 combines with J gene TRBJ2-3; D unresolved. The CDR3 covers 12 residues. V dropped 6 bases and J dropped 2 bases, with 6 bases sitting between them. The germline V gene encodes CDR1 MDHEN and CDR2 SYDVKM. In DNA, the CDR3 is TGTGCCAGCAGAGCTACCACAGATACGCAGTATTTT. Residues: CASRATTDTQYF.

This chain uses TRBV10-2 with TRBJ1-5; possible D gene TRBD1, 6 bases. Germline lookup yields CDR1 WSHSY and CDR2 SAAADI. The CDR3 loop spans 18 amino acids. V lost 0 bases and J lost 2, with 17 bases in between. The CDR3 coding sequence is TGCGCCAGCAGTGAGTCAGCGGCGGGGGGCCGCGGCAATCAGCCCCAGCATTTT. Encoded protein: CASSESAAGGRGNQPQHF.

This clone showed up just a few times. The genes are TRBV7-2 and TRBJ1-1, with D possibly matching TRBD1 (5 bases). Germline loops: CDR1 SGHTA, CDR2 FQGNSA. The CDR3 runs 15 residues. Trimming pared 5 bases from V and 3 bases from J, leaving 16 bases between. Here the CDR3 DNA reads TGTGCCAGCAGCCTCCTAAACTGGGACCACACTGAAGCTTTCTTT. Translating it yields CASSLLNWDHTEAFF.

J is TRBJ1-4 and V is TRBV5-1, with 7 nucleotides matching TRBD1. CDR3 length: 14 amino acids. With 4 bases clipped from V and 8 bases from J, the junction kept 8 bases outside the gene matches. The germline CDR1 and CDR2 sequences are SGHRS and YFSETQ. CDR3 sequence (DNA): TGCGCCAGCAGCCTAACGACAGGGATCGAAAAACTGTTTTTT. Protein sequence: CASSLTTGIEKLFF.

The genes are TRBV30 and TRBJ2-5; 9 positions agree with TRBD1. CDR1 GTSNPN and CDR2 SVGIG come from the germline V gene (reference sequence). CDR3 length: 13 residues. After removal of 1 base from V and 3 bases from J, the junction contained 0 bases not matched to a gene. The CDR3 DNA sequence: TGTGCCTGGAGTGGGGACAGGGAAGAGACCCAGTACTTC. Amino acid sequence: CAWSGDREETQYF.

The chain uses TRBV25-1 and TRBJ1-3, with D maybe TRBD1 (5 bases). V lost 3 bases, J lost 2 bases, and 8 bases lay in between. Germline V CDR1 and CDR2: MGHDK, SYGVNS. This CDR3 contains 14 residues. The CDR3 region is CASSDGGAGNTIYF. CDR3 coding DNA: TGTGCCAGCAGTGATGGGGGAGCTGGAAACACCATATATTTT.

V and J are TRBV28 and TRBJ2-2, with 10 bases that match TRBD1. Trimming removed 5 bases from V and 4 bases from J; junction bases left unmatched: 10. The V gene's germline CDR1 is MDHEN and CDR2 SYDVKM. CDR3 length equals 17 residues. In nucleotides, the CDR3 is TGTGCCAGCAGTCCCTACCCGACAGGGGGCGGCACCGGGGAGCTGTTTTTT. Its translation: CASSPYPTGGGTGELFF.

A note on this clone: Mismatch with germline at one junction end may stem from a read error. The chain employs TRBV9 and TRBJ2-1, with 10 bases lining up with TRBD2. The CDR3 is made up of 16 amino acids. CDR1 is SGDLS, CDR2 YYNGEE, per germline. CDR3: CASTSTKGGLAGDLVF. The CDR3 coding sequence is TGTGCCAGCACCTCAACAAAGGGGGGGCTAGCGGGAGATTTAGTCTTC.

The V call is TRBV5-1, the J call TRBJ2-3; TRBD1 matches at 7 bases. Germline CDR1 and CDR2: SGHRS and YFSETQ. V lost 4 bases, J lost 3 bases, and 11 bases stayed unmatched. The CDR3 contains 16 residues. CDR3 loop: CASSPPNPQGTDTQYF. The CDR3, as DNA: TGCGCCAGCAGCCCACCCAATCCACAGGGGACAGATACGCAGTATTTT.

The genes are TRBV4-2 and TRBJ2-7; 11 bases are a match to TRBD2. Germline-derived CDR1 and CDR2 are LGHNA and YNFKEQ. This CDR3 has 16 residues. After removal of 3 bases from V and 4 bases from J, the junction contained 8 bases not matched to a gene. CDR3 nucleotides: TGTGCCAGCAGCCAGGCCGGGACTAGCGGCAATTACGAGCAGTACTTC. Its translation: CASSQAGTSGNYEQYF.